The 23 T cell receptor beta chains below were found in one sample sequenced in a study of lymphopenia after photon versus proton radiotherapy. Produced via immunoSEQ multiplex PCR; TCRdb's table is partial and in-frame only. The sample lists about 8,300 clones, about 90% occurring once. This sample comprised peripheral blood, obtained from a patient treated with photon-based radiotherapy. These receptors came from an older man with cholangiocarcinoma.

The gene calls are TRBV7-3 and TRBJ1-4, with a weak D call TRBD1 (5 bases). Germline V gives CDR1 SGHTA, CDR2 FQGTGA. This CDR3 comprises 14 residues. V was clipped by 3 bases and J by 6 bases, with 11 bases between them. Here the CDR3 reads CASSLRREDEKLFF. In nucleotides, the CDR3 is TGTGCCAGCAGCTTGCGCAGGGAGGATGAAAAACTGTTTTTT.

The V call is TRBV27, the J call TRBJ2-3; D is unclear. Trimming pared 4 bases from V and 1 base from J, leaving 15 bases between. This CDR3 is 16 amino acids long. Germline V lookup: CDR1 MNHEY, CDR2 SMNVEV (reference sequence). In DNA, the CDR3 is TGTGCCAGCAGTTCCCTCCCGCCAGGACGCACAGATACGCAGTATTTT. Translation gives CASSSLPPGRTDTQYF.

The chain uses TRBV5-6 and TRBJ1-6; TRBD1 matches 7 bases. Per germline, CDR1 SGHDT and CDR2 YYEEEE. This CDR3 spans 14 amino acids. V shed 4 bases and J 13 bases; nucleotides not matched to a gene: 11. The CDR3 region has the DNA TGTGCCAGCAGCACCGGGACAGTAATTCAGCCCCTCCACTTT. The encoded protein is CASSTGTVIQPLHF.

The sample holds one count of this clone. V gene TRBV5-1 combines with J gene TRBJ1-2; D is possibly TRBD1 (6 bases). This CDR3 has 16 amino acids. The V gene lost 3 bases and the J gene lost 6 bases, with 21 bases spanning the gap. CDR1 is SGHRS and CDR2 is YFSETQ in the germline V gene. The CDR3 loop is CASSWTAGAGFDGYTF. For the CDR3, the DNA is TGCGCCAGCAGCTGGACGGCAGGGGCAGGTTTTGATGGCTACACCTTC.

The chain is built from TRBV27 and TRBJ2-2; weak D call: TRBD2 (6 bases). Trimming removed 6 bases from V and 7 bases from J, with 21 bases in between. Germline assignment: CDR1 MNHEY and CDR2 SMNVEV (reference sequence). The CDR3 is 16 amino acids. The chain's CDR3 is CASRWVGGPWGGELFF. The CDR3, as DNA: TGTGCCAGCAGATGGGTGGGGGGTCCTTGGGGCGGGGAGCTGTTTTTT.

The V call is TRBV5-4, the J call TRBJ2-5; 8 nucleotides align to TRBD1. V gave up 4 bases and J gave up 4 bases; unmatched junction bases: 6. Germline V gene lookup returns CDR1 SGHNT and CDR2 YYREEE (reference sequence). The CDR3 covers 14 residues. The CDR3 sequence: CASSQGQGGETQYF. CDR3 DNA: TGTGCCAGCAGCCAAGGACAGGGTGGAGAGACCCAGTACTTC.

This clone has more than one count but fewer than ten. The chain employs TRBV6-5 and TRBJ2-7; D may match TRBD1 or TRBD2 (6 bases each). This CDR3 has 13 residues. Germline CDR1 MNHEY, CDR2 SVGAGI. V was cut by 6 bases and J by 7 bases, with 16 bases left in between. The CDR3 sequence is CASSLLQGREQYF. The CDR3 bases are TGTGCCAGCAGCCTACTCCAGGGGAGGGAGCAGTACTTC.

The chain couples TRBV4-2 to TRBJ2-3; 14 bases fit TRBD2. CDR1 LGHNA and CDR2 YNFKEQ come from the germline V gene. This CDR3 spans 17 amino acids. The J segment lost 5 bases and the V segment lost 4 bases, leaving 8 bases of the junction unmatched. The DNA of the CDR3 is TGTGCCAGCAGCCTCACGACTAGCGGGGGGGCCGAAGATACGCAGTATTTT. It codes for CASSLTTSGGAEDTQYF.

This rearrangement joins TRBV10-1 to TRBJ2-1; D not resolved. V was trimmed by 3 bases and J by 4 bases, leaving 10 bases between them. Germline CDR1 WNHNN, CDR2 SYGVQD (reference sequence). The CDR3 has 14 residues. In DNA, the CDR3 is TGCGCCAGCAGTGAATCGGATACTTACAATGAGCAGTTCTTC. Amino acid sequence: CASSESDTYNEQFF.

The V call is TRBV15, the J call TRBJ2-7, with D maybe TRBD1 (6 bases). The germline CDR1 and CDR2 sequences are LNHNV and YYDKDF (reference sequence). Trimming removed 1 base at V and 3 bases at J, with 13 bases between. This CDR3 comprises 15 residues. CDR3 nucleotide sequence: TGTGCCACCAGCAGAGGTGGGACACAGAGCTACGAGCAGTACTTC. This codes for CATSRGGTQSYEQYF.

This chain uses TRBV5-1 with TRBJ2-3; a possible D gene is TRBD1 (5 bases). The CDR3 is 14 amino acids. V was cut by 0 bases and J by 6 bases, with 11 bases left in between. In germline, CDR1 is SGHRS, CDR2 YFSETQ. CDR3 region: CASSLVAGLDTQYF. CDR3 in DNA: TGCGCCAGCAGCTTGGTGGCAGGGCTCGATACGCAGTATTTT.

The chain has TRBV5-1 and TRBJ2-5, with 12 bases that match TRBD2. This CDR3 comprises 15 residues. Germline V gene sequence: CDR1 SGHRS, CDR2 YFSETQ. Unmatched junction bases numbered 6, after V lost 4 bases and J lost 5 bases. CDR3 coding DNA: TGCGCCAGCAGCCCACAAGGACTAGCGGGGGAGACCCAGTACTTC. Its translation: CASSPQGLAGETQYF. The whole variable domain, filled in from reference TRBV5-1 and TRBJ2-5, reads KAGVTQTPRYLIKTRGQQVTLSCSPISGHRSVSWYQQTPGQGLQFLFEYFSETQRNKGNFPGRFSGRQFSNSRSEMNVSTLELGDSALYLCASSPQGLAGETQYFGPGTRLLVL.

The chain links TRBV4-1 to TRBJ1-6; 7 nucleotides match TRBD1. The CDR3 is 17 amino acids. Per germline, CDR1 MGHRA and CDR2 YSYEKL. The ends lost 0 bases at V and 10 bases at J; junction bases unmatched: 12. DNA for the CDR3: TGCGCCAGCAGCCAAGATAGACAGGGTCCCCTACTGTCACCCCTCCACTTT. As protein: CASSQDRQGPLLSPLHF.

The CDR3 sequence is CASSLWTGLMANYGYTF. CDR3 DNA sequence: TGTGCCAGCAGTTTGTGGACAGGGCTGATGGCTAACTATGGCTACACCTTC. The chain uses TRBV28 and TRBJ1-2, with TRBD1 identical over 8 bases. After removal of 3 bases from V and 0 bases from J, the junction contained 9 bases not matched to a gene. The CDR3 length is 17 residues. CDR1 is MDHEN and CDR2 is SYDVKM in the germline V gene.

CDR3: CASSSGADTGELFF. CDR3 DNA sequence: TGTGCCAGCAGCTCGGGGGCGGACACCGGGGAGCTGTTTTTT. V is TRBV9 and J is TRBJ2-2, with D perhaps matching TRBD1 or TRBD2 (6 bases each). Trimming removed 4 bases from V and 3 bases from J, with 10 bases in between. Germline V gives CDR1 SGDLS, CDR2 YYNGEE. CDR3 length: 14 residues.

This chain joins TRBV15 and TRBJ2-5; tentative D call: TRBD2 (5 bases). CDR1 and CDR2 (germline): LNHNV, YYDKDF (reference sequence). CDR3 size: 16 residues. Deletions cut 2 bases from V and 2 bases from J, with 15 bases between. The DNA of the CDR3 is TGTGCCACCAGCAGAACCTGGGGAGAGGTGCAAGAGACCCAGTACTTC. As protein: CATSRTWGEVQETQYF.

CDR3 DNA: TGTGCCAGCTCAAGGAACAGGGGAGACTATGGCTACACCTTC. It yields the protein CASSRNRGDYGYTF. The J gene is TRBJ1-2, the V gene TRBV18; TRBD1 agrees at 7 bases. The germline V gene has CDR1 KGHSH and CDR2 LQKENI. This CDR3 is 14 amino acids long. V dropped 5 bases and J dropped 3; count of bases not matched to a gene: 6.

This chain uses TRBV9 with TRBJ2-3, with D unresolved. The CDR3 is made up of 14 amino acids. V was shortened by 2 bases and J by 2 bases, with 9 bases between the two germline ends. The germline V gene has CDR1 SGDLS and CDR2 YYNGEE. The DNA of the CDR3 is TGTGCCAGCAGCGTGGTGGAGTTCACAGATACGCAGTATTTT. This sequence encodes CASSVVEFTDTQYF.

The CDR3 spells CASRTAGSAAGGYTF. The CDR3 DNA sequence: TGTGCCAGCAGGACCGCAGGGTCGGCAGCGGGAGGCTACACCTTC. This chain links TRBV27 with TRBJ1-2, with D perhaps TRBD1 (5 bases). Trimming removed 6 bases at V and 8 bases at J, with 22 bases between. Germline-derived CDR1 and CDR2 are MNHEY and SMNVEV (reference sequence). This CDR3 is 15 amino acids long.

V usage is TRBV15 and J usage is TRBJ1-5, with D hard to call. The germline CDR1 and CDR2 sequences are LNHNV and YYDKDF (reference sequence). The CDR3 extends over 12 amino acids. Deletions cut 5 bases from V and 9 bases from J, with 11 bases between. The CDR3 nucleotides are TGTGCCACCAGCCCTGGCGGTAGGCCCCAGCATTTT. This sequence encodes CATSPGGRPQHF.

The chain couples TRBV4-1 to TRBJ1-4; D unclear. V was pared by 7 bases and J by 0 bases, with 15 bases between. Germline CDR1 is MGHRA and CDR2 is YSYEKL. The CDR3 totals 16 residues. The CDR3 DNA follows: TGCGCCAGCACCACCCTGCCTTCTGCAACTAATGAAAAACTGTTTTTT. The encoded protein is CASTTLPSATNEKLFF.

The chain joins TRBV10-3 to TRBJ2-3, with D possibly matching TRBD1 (6 bases). The CDR3 has 14 residues. The V gene's germline CDR1 is ENHRY and CDR2 SYGVKD. Trimming left V 11 bases short and J 0 bases short, with 15 bases between. The CDR3 nucleotides read TGTGCCGTAGTCGCGACAGGAAGCACAGATACGCAGTATTTT. Translated, it gives CAVVATGSTDTQYF.

The chain uses TRBV2 and TRBJ1-4; the D gene is possibly TRBD1 (5 bases). There are 14 residues in the CDR3. Looked up from germline, CDR1 is SNHLY and CDR2 is FYNNEI. V gave up 2 bases and J gave up 4 bases, with 8 bases separating them. CDR3 residues: CASSELTVNEKLFF. The CDR3 nucleotides read TGTGCCAGCAGTGAATTGACAGTTAATGAAAAACTGTTTTTT. Full variable domain (missing parts from reference TRBV2 and TRBJ1-4): EPEVTQTPSHQVTQMGQEVILRCVPISNHLYFYWYRQILGQKVEFLVSFYNNEISEKSEIFDDQFSVERPDGSNFTLKIRSTKLEDSAMYFCASSELTVNEKLFFGSGTQLSVL.